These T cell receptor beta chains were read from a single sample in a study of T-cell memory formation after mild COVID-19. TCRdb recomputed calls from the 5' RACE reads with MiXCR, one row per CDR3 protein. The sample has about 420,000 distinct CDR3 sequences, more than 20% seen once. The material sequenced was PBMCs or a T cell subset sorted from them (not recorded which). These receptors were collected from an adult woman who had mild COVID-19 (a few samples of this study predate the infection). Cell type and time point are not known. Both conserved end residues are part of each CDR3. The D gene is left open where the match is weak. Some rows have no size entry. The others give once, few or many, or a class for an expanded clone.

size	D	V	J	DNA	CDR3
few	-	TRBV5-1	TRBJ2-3	TGCGCCAGCAGCCGGGAAATTTATTTGAGCACAGATACGCAGTATTTT	CASSREIYLSTDTQYF
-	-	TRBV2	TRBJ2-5	TGTGCCAGCAGAGACTCCGGGGCCGGGGCCCAAGAGACCCAGTACTTC	CASRDSGAGAQETQYF
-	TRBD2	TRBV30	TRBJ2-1	TGTGCCTGGAGTGCGCAAACCCTGAGGACTAGTGATGAGCAGTTCTTC	CAWSAQTLRTSDEQFF
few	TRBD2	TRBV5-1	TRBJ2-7	TGCGCCAGCAGCTTGGAAACTAGCGGAGCCTCCTACGAGCAGTACTTC	CASSLETSGASYEQYF
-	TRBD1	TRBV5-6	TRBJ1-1	TGTGCCAGCAGACAGGGGAGCAACACTGAAGCTTTCTTT	CASRQGSNTEAFF
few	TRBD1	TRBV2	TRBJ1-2	TGTGCCAGCAGTGTGGGGACAGGTGGCTATGGCTACACCTTC	CASSVGTGGYGYTF
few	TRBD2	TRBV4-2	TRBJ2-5	TGTGCCAGCAGCCAAGCTATAGCGGGAGGATACCAAGAGACCCAGTACTTC	CASSQAIAGGYQETQYF
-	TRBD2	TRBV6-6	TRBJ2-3	TGTGCCAGCAGTCCCCTCTCCACTAGCGGGGGGGTCGATACGCAGTATTTT	CASSPLSTSGGVDTQYF
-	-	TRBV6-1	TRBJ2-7	TGTGCCAGCAGCACTCTCAGGGGCGGGCGCGAGCAGTACTTC	CASSTLRGGREQYF
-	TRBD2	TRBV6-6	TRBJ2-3	TGTGCCAGCAGTTCTAGCGGGAGGGGTAGGGCAGATACGCAGTATTTT	CASSSSGRGRADTQYF
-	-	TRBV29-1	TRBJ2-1	TGCAGCGTTGAGAGGCATGGATCCGGGAGCGGGGAGCAGTTCTTC	CSVERHGSGSGEQFF
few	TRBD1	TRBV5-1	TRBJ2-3	TGCGCCACCAGAGAACAGGGGGCCAGCACAGATACGCAGTATTTT	CATREQGASTDTQYF
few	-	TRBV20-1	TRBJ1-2	TGCAGTGCTAGAGATGTGACTAAGGGCTACACCTTC	CSARDVTKGYTF
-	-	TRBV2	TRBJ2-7	TGTGCCAGCAGTGAAGGGTCGCAGGATACACTAACCCTCCACGAGCAGTACTTC	CASSEGSQDTLTLHEQYF
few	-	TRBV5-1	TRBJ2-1	TGCGCCAGCAGCTTGGGAGGGTACCGGGGGAATGAGCAGTTCTTC	CASSLGGYRGNEQFF
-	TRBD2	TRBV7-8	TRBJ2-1	TGTGCCAGCAGCCAACCGCTAGCGGACTCCTACAATGAGCAGTTCTTC	CASSQPLADSYNEQFF
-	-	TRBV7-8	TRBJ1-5	TGTGCCAGCAGCCGGAGCGGAGGGGTCGGGGAGCCCCAGCATTTT	CASSRSGGVGEPQHF
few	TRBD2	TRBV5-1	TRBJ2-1	TGCGCCAGCAGCTTGGAAGCGGGGTCCTACAATGAGCAGTTCTTC	CASSLEAGSYNEQFF
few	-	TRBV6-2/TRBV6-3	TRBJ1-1	TGTGCCAGCGCGGCCTGGGGAATGAACACTGAAGCTTTCTTT	CASAAWGMNTEAFF
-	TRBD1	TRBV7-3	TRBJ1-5	TGTGCCAGCAGCTTAAGCAGGGGGCGTCAGCCCCAGCATTTT	CASSLSRGRQPQHF
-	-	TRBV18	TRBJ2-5	TGTGCCAGCTCACCCGGGACATCCCTGGGAGAGACCCAGTACTTC	CASSPGTSLGETQYF
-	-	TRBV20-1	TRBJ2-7	TGCAGTGCCCTAGAGGGCAGAACCTACGAGCAGTACTTC	CSALEGRTYEQYF
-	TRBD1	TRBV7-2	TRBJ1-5	TGTGCCAGCAGCCCGGCCCCGGGACAGGGGCGAGCCGTGCATTTT	CASSPAPGQGRAVHF
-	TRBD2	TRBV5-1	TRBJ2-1	TGCGCCAGCAGCTTGGCCGGACTAGCGGGGGGCTCCTACAATGAGCAGTTCTTC	CASSLAGLAGGSYNEQFF
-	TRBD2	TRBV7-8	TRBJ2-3	TGTGCCAGCAGCTTATTGGTGGGAGGGCCCTCTGTAGGCACAGATACGCAGTATTTT	CASSLLVGGPSVGTDTQYF
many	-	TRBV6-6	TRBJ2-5	TGTGCCAGCACTTCAAAAGAGACCCAGTACTTC	CASTSKETQYF
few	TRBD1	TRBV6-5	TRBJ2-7	TGTGCCAGCAGTTGGGGACAGGGCGGCGAGCAGTACTTC	CASSWGQGGEQYF
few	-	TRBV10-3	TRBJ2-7	TGTGCCATCAGTGAGATAAGTTTACGACGGGCAGGGCGCTCCTACGAGCAGTACTTC	CAISEISLRRAGRSYEQYF
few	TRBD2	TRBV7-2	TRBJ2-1	TGTGCCAGCAGCCGGACTAGGGATGAGCAGTTCTTC	CASSRTRDEQFF
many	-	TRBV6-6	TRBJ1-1	TGTGCCAGCCACGATGGACCGGGACAAATGGCTGAAGCTTTCTTT	CASHDGPGQMAEAFF
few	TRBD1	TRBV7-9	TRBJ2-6	TGTGCCAGCAGCTTGACAGGGGTCCCTGGCTCTTTC	CASSLTGVPGSF
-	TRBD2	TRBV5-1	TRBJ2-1	TGCGCCAGCAGCTTGGGCGGGGGGGCTTTGGATGAGCAGTTCTTC	CASSLGGGALDEQFF
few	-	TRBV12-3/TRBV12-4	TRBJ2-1	TGTGCCAGCAGTTTATTGTCAGTCCTCGAGCAGTTCTTC	CASSLLSVLEQFF
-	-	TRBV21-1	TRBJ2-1	TGTGCCACCCAGGTGTGGGGGCCCGACAATGAGCAGTTCTTC	CATQVWGPDNEQFF
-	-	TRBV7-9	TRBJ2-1	TGTGCCAGCAGCTTAGTCGGGATCTACAATGAGCAGTTCTTC	CASSLVGIYNEQFF
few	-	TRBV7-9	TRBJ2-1	TGTGCCAGCAGCTCGGGGCAGGGGAGGGCGAGCTACAATGAGCAGTTCTTC	CASSSGQGRASYNEQFF
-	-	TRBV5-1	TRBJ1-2	TGCGCCAGCAGCCCTCTGGGGGGGCAGGGCTATGGCTACACCTTC	CASSPLGGQGYGYTF
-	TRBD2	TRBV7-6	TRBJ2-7	TGTGCCAGCAGCTTAGAGGCGGGAGGAGGGAACGAGCAGTACTTC	CASSLEAGGGNEQYF
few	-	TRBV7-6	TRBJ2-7	TGTGCCAGCAGCTTAGGGGGGGTCGAGCAGTACTTC	CASSLGGVEQYF
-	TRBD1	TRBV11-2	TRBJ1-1	TGTGCCAGCAGCTTAGATGGGACAGGTGGAGTCACTGAAGCTTTCTTT	CASSLDGTGGVTEAFF
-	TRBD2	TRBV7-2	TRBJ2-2	TGTGCCAGCAGCCCGGGGGGGCTATGGACCGGGGAGCTGTTTTTT	CASSPGGLWTGELFF
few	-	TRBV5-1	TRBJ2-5	TGCGCCAGCAGCGCCGCGGGTAGGAGAGAGACCCAGTACTTC	CASSAAGRRETQYF
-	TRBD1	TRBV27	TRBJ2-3	TGTGCCAGCAGTCCAATGGGACAGGGGTTCACAGATACGCAGTATTTT	CASSPMGQGFTDTQYF
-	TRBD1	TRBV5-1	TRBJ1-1	TGCGCCAGCAGCTTGGACAGGGGGGCGATCCACACTGAAGCTTTCTTT	CASSLDRGAIHTEAFF
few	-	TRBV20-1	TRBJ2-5	TGCAGTGCTAGACAAGAGACCCAGTACTTC	CSARQETQYF
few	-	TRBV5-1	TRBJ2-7	TGCGCCAGCAGCTTACCCGTGTCCAGGGGATATTTCTACGAGCAGTACTTC	CASSLPVSRGYFYEQYF
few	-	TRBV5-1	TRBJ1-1	TGCGCCAGCAGCTTCGGCAGTCACACTGAAGCTTTCTTT	CASSFGSHTEAFF
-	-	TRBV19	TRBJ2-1	TGTGCCAGTAGTGTCCACAGGGCTCCTCAGTTCTTC	CASSVHRAPQFF